The present T cell receptor (beta chain) was sequenced within a study of T cells in Graves' hyperthyroidism and ophthalmopathy. The study, taken as a whole, reports: Peripheral blood also featured most of the thyroid clonotypes expanded above 0.001. Ophthalmopathy, as predicted by the model, came a median about seven months after the prediction.

There are a few counts of this clonotype. The antigen is unknown. Graves' hyperthyroidism showing no ophthalmopathy progression within 18 months was considered stable. Fresh peripheral blood, 7.5 to 10 ml, yielded the PBMCs. TCR beta CDR3 regions were amplified from RNA transcripts. During a first-round RT-PCR of the TCR CDR3, the HTBI primer set was used. TCRdb ran MiXCR on the multiplex PCR reads and lists one entry per CDR3 protein. The data contain under 650,000 distinct CDR3 sequences, about 16% of them singletons. The CDR3 is made up of 15 amino acids. V dropped 0 bases and J dropped 4 bases, with 10 bases sitting between them. Per the germline V gene, CDR1 is SGDLS and CDR2 is YYNGEE.

The material sequenced was blood. The rearrangement uses TRBV9 and TRBJ2-2; D might be TRBD1 (6 bases). This TCR was recovered from a woman aged 25-40 years with Graves' hyperthyroidism. CDR3 sequence reads: CASSVGQGITGELFF. The CDR3 coding sequence is TGTGCCAGCAGCGTAGGTCAGGGGATCACCGGGGAGCTGTTTTTT.